The 5 T cell receptor delta chains reported below all come from one sample, sequenced in a study of gamma-delta T cells after stem cell transplantation. TCRdb used CATT to re-call clones from the RT-PCR reads. This table holds about 530 delta-chain clones, 13% found once. Source material: gamma-delta T cells. Receptors originate from a human donor. It is not recorded whose cells these are; they may come from a transplant donor.

This clone is judged medium-sized. The likely explanation is a read error, given a far larger clone one base away. The chain recombines TRDV2 with TRDJ3; D call uncertain. The CDR3 runs to 18 residues. Germline CDR1 reads GEAIGNYY; CDR2 reads EKD. This chain's CDR3 is CARDTVGESSWDTRQMFF. CDR3 coding DNA: TGTGCCCGTGACACCGTGGGAGAGAGCTCCTGGGACACCCGACAGATGTTTTTC.

This clone was observed a handful of times. A read error is the likely source, as a far larger clone sits one nucleotide away. Within the sample, other DNA sequences also encode this same CDR3. The rearrangement joins TRDV2 to TRDJ1, with TRDD2 as a possible D gene (5 bases). Per the germline V gene, CDR1 is GEAIGNYY and CDR2 is EKD. V was clipped by 7 bases and J by 2 bases, with 22 bases between them. CDR3 size: 16 residues. CDR3 sequence: CACVGVGPTETDKLIF. CDR3 in DNA: TGTGCCTGCGTCGGGGTGGGCCCTACAGAGACCGATAAACTCATCTTT.

Comment on this clone: A read error is the likely source, as a far larger clone sits one nucleotide away. Other DNA sequences in the same sample also yield this CDR3. In DNA form, the CDR3 reads TGTGCCTGTGACACTCTACTGGGGGCCCGGGAGGGAAGCACCGATAAACTCATCTTT. Translation gives CACDTLLGAREGSTDKLIF. This chain connects TRDV2 to TRDJ1, with 8 bases aligning to TRDD3. From germline, CDR1 is GEAIGNYY and CDR2 EKD. V gave up 1 base and J gave up 1 base; unmatched junction bases: 16. The length of the CDR3 is 19 residues.

This clone is termed hyperexpanded (1% or more). Distinct nucleotide sequences in the sample also encode this CDR3. J is TRDJ3 and V is TRDV2, with D tentatively TRDD3 (5 bases). The V gene's germline CDR1 is GEAIGNYY and CDR2 EKD. The CDR3 totals 23 residues. Trimming removed 0 bases from V and 3 bases from J, with 29 bases in between. The CDR3 DNA reads as TGTGCCTGTGACACCGTTAATCGTGTTGGGGAAGACAGGAGTGGCTGGGACACCCGACAGATGTTTTTC. Amino acids: CACDTVNRVGEDRSGWDTRQMFF.

By share, this clone ranks as large. This sample includes further DNA sequences coding for the same CDR3. The rearrangement joins TRDV2 to TRDJ1; D perhaps matches TRDD3 (6 bases). This CDR3 is built from 20 residues. CDR1 GEAIGNYY and CDR2 EKD come from the germline V gene. V shed 3 bases and J shed 0 bases, with 28 bases lying between them. The CDR3 nucleotides read TGTGCCTGTGACCGAGTAACTCTGGGGACGGTGGCGGTGTACACCGATAAACTCATCTTT. This sequence encodes CACDRVTLGTVAVYTDKLIF.